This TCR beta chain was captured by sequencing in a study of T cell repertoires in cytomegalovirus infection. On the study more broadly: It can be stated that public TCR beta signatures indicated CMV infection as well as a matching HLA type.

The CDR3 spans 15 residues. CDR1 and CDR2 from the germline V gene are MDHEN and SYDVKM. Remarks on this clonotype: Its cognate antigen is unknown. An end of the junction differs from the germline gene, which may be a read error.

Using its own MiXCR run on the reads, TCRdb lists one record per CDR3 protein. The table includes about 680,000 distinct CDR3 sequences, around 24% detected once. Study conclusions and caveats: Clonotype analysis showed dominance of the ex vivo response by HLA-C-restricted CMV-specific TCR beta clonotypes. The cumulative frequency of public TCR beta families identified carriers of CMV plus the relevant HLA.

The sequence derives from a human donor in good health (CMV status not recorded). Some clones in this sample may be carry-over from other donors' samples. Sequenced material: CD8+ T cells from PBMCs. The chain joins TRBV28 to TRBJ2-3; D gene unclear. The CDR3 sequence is CANSLIAGSTDTQYF. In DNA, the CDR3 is TGTGCCAACAGTTTAATAGCAGGTAGCACAGATACGCAGTATTTT.